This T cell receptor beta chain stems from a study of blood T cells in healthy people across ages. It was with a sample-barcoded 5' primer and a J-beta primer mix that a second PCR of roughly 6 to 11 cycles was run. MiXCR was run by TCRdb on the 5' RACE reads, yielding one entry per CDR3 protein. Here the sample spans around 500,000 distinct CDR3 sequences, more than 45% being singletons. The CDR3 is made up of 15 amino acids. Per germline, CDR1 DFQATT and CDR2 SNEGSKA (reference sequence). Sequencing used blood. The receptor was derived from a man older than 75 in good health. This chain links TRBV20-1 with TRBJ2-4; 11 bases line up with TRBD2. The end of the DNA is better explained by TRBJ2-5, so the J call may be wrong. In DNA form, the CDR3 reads TGCAGTGCTAGACAACTAGCGGGAGTAGGGGAGACCCAGTACTTC. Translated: CSARQLAGVGETQYF.